The 8 T cell receptor beta chains in this list originate from one sample, sequenced in a study of blood T cell repertoires in COVID-19. Only in-frame clones appear in the TCRdb table, and some are missing; sequencing was by immunoSEQ multiplex PCR. The sample records about 230,000 clones, approximately 80% being singletons. Sequenced: peripheral blood. Every receptor here comes from a man aged 40-50 years who had recovered from COVID-19.

The chain couples TRBV11-2 to TRBJ2-1, with 8 bases fitting TRBD2. In germline, CDR1 is SGHAT, CDR2 FQNNGV. Germline trimming cut 3 bases from V and 3 bases from J; bases unmatched to any gene: 4. This CDR3 has 15 residues. The CDR3 region is CASSLFTSGYNEQFF. The CDR3 DNA follows: TGTGCCAGCAGCTTGTTTACTAGCGGCTACAATGAGCAGTTCTTC.

The V gene is TRBV18, the J gene TRBJ2-1, with 7 bases lining up with TRBD2. CDR1 and CDR2 (germline): KGHSH, LQKENI. J gave up 0 bases and V 1 base, and 9 bases lay outside the gene matches. The CDR3 spans 18 residues. The DNA of the CDR3 is TGTGCCAGCTCACCACTCTTCAGCGGGATGAGCTCCTACAATGAGCAGTTCTTC. Its protein is CASSPLFSGMSSYNEQFF.

The rearrangement links TRBV5-1 to TRBJ2-2, with D possibly matching TRBD1 (6 bases). This CDR3 has 16 residues. Trimming removed 1 base at V and 2 bases at J, with 12 bases between. Germline lookup yields CDR1 SGHRS and CDR2 YFSETQ. The CDR3 DNA reads TGCGCCAGCAGCTTGAGAGCCAGGGGAAACACCGGGGAGCTGTTTTTT. It codes for CASSLRARGNTGELFF.

The rearrangement joins TRBV29-1 to TRBJ2-7, with 7 bases lining up with TRBD2. Per germline, CDR1 SQVTM and CDR2 ANQGSEA. The CDR3 runs to 12 residues. V dropped 4 bases and J dropped 1; count of bases not matched to a gene: 1. In nucleotides, the CDR3 is TGCAGCGTTGCGGGGGGTTCCTACGAGCAGTACTTC. It specifies CSVAGGSYEQYF.

This clone was found once. This rearrangement joins TRBV4-1 to TRBJ2-1, with unresolved D. This CDR3 is 14 amino acids long. V gave up 1 base and J gave up 9 bases, with 13 bases separating them. The germline gives CDR1 MGHRA, CDR2 YSYEKL. The CDR3, as DNA: TGCGCCAGCAGCCAAGTTTTTCTAGACTCTGAGCAGTTCTTC. This sequence encodes CASSQVFLDSEQFF.

V is TRBV27 and J is TRBJ1-1, with D uncertain. Germline V lookup: CDR1 MNHEY, CDR2 SMNVEV (reference sequence). The V end lost 5 bases, the J end lost 0 bases, and 10 bases lay between the germline ends. The CDR3 length is 14 residues. CDR3 nucleotides: TGTGCCAGCAGTCGGTTGGGAGTGAACACTGAAGCTTTCTTT. It translates to CASSRLGVNTEAFF.

This rearrangement joins TRBV5-1 to TRBJ1-1, with D unresolved. The CDR3 spans 15 residues. The V end was cut by 4 bases, the J end by 1 base, with 14 bases between. Germline lookup yields CDR1 SGHRS and CDR2 YFSETQ. The CDR3 coding sequence is TGCGCCAGCAGCCGTAACGTTGGAGAGAACACTGAAGCTTTCTTT. It codes for CASSRNVGENTEAFF.

The gene calls are TRBV6-2 or TRBV6-3 and TRBJ1-5; 8 bases line up with TRBD1. This CDR3 region has 16 residues. Per germline, CDR1 MNHEY and CDR2 SVGEGT. The ends lost 2 bases at V and 1 base at J; junction bases unmatched: 4. This CDR3 is CASSYPDRGSNQPQHF. As DNA, the CDR3 is TGTGCCAGCAGTTACCCTGACAGGGGCAGCAATCAGCCCCAGCATTTT.